This T cell receptor (beta chain) was identified during a study of beta chain features in type 1 diabetes. General observations from the study: Cells with high TCR expression could be over-represented by cDNA sequencing. VDJ junctions from type 1 diabetes patients carried fewer insertions and larger deletions.

About this clone: Antigen unknown.

CD45RO/CCR7/CD25/CD127/CD95/CD27 separated CD4+ naive, central memory, regulatory and stem cell-like memory cells by sorting. This CDR3 region has 15 residues. CDR1 is SGHRS, CDR2 YFSETQ, per germline. V lost 1 base and J lost 0; bases outside the gene matches: 1. cDNA synthesis used the whole RNA isolate, giving expressed TCRB sequences. Profiled with immunoSEQ multiplex PCR; TCRdb holds only in-frame clones, not every one. The repertoire has about 150,000 clones, approximately 52% of them found once; the top ten carry under 0.5%. The TCR comes from a man in his late teens or twenties in good health. The chain recombines TRBV5-1 with TRBJ2-1; 7 bases line up with TRBD2. The sample was Tregs from blood. Here the CDR3 DNA reads TGCGCCAGCAGCTTGAGCGGGATCTCCTACAATGAGCAGTTCTTC. Residues: CASSLSGISYNEQFF.